A single sample gave rise to the 27 T cell receptor beta chains below, sequenced in a study of shared clonotypes between healthy human individuals. Here immunoSEQ multiplex PCR was the method, and the copy in TCRdb shows in-frame clones only, minus some. The table includes around 1.5 million clones, 95% to 99% detected once. Sequenced sample: naive CD4+ T cells sorted from blood. Subset denoted: CD45RA+ positively selected. The source is a man aged 25 to 40 in good health.

Only one count was recorded for this clone. The chain recombines TRBV5-4 with TRBJ2-1; TRBD2 matches 8 bases. Trimming removed 2 bases from V and 4 bases from J; junction bases left unmatched: 5. CDR1 and CDR2 (germline): SGHNT, YYREEE (reference sequence). The CDR3 extends over 15 amino acids. CDR3: CASSLAGVYYNEQFF. CDR3 nucleotides: TGTGCCAGCAGCTTAGCGGGAGTCTATTACAATGAGCAGTTCTTC.

Concerning this clone itself: The sample holds other DNA sequences that translate to the same CDR3. J is TRBJ2-3 and V is TRBV10-3, with 10 bases aligning to TRBD1. V lost 4 bases, J lost 1 base, and 2 bases stayed unmatched. The CDR3 has 15 amino acids. From germline, CDR1 is ENHRY and CDR2 SYGVKD. The CDR3 sequence: CAISGDRGRTDTQYF. The DNA for the CDR3 is TGTGCCATCAGTGGGGACAGGGGTCGCACAGATACGCAGTATTTT.

This rearrangement joins TRBV2 to TRBJ2-5, with 9 bases lining up with TRBD1. Germline assignment: CDR1 SNHLY and CDR2 FYNNEI. J lost 9 bases, V lost 5 bases, and 16 bases had no gene match. The CDR3 contains 16 residues. CDR3 coding DNA: TGTGCCAGCAGTTCCCAGACAGGGGGGAATGGGGAGGCCCAGTACTTC. This sequence encodes CASSSQTGGNGEAQYF.

The chain couples TRBV11-2 to TRBJ1-2, with D maybe TRBD1 (5 bases). In germline, CDR1 is SGHAT, CDR2 FQNNGV. This CDR3 region has 15 residues. With 5 bases removed from V and 2 bases from J, the gap between germline ends came to 15 bases. The CDR3 nucleotides are TGTGCCAGCAGCCTATCAGGGACGGAGAACTATGGCTACACCTTC. Residues: CASSLSGTENYGYTF. Complete variable domain (other parts from reference TRBV11-2 and TRBJ1-2): EAGVAQSPRYKIIEKRQSVAFWCNPISGHATLYWYQQILGQGPKLLIQFQNNGVVDDSQLPKDRFSAERLKGVDSTLKIQPAKLEDSAVYLCASSLSGTENYGYTFGSGTRLTVV.

V and J are TRBV28 and TRBJ1-2; 8 bases agree with TRBD1. The trim removed 7 bases at V and 7 bases at J, leaving 11 bases unmatched. The CDR3 is made up of 14 amino acids. The germline gives CDR1 MDHEN, CDR2 SYDVKM. CDR3 loop: CASTSPQGASGYTF. DNA for the CDR3: TGTGCCAGCACCTCCCCTCAGGGGGCGAGTGGCTACACCTTC.

This chain uses TRBV6-6 with TRBJ1-5; the match to TRBD1 covers 10 bases. Germline V gene data show CDR1 as MNHNY and CDR2 as SVGAGI (reference sequence). The ends lost 9 bases at V and 6 bases at J; junction bases unmatched: 5. CDR3 length: 13 amino acids. The CDR3 bases are TGTGCCAGTGACGGACAGGGGGTTCAGCCCCAGCATTTT. Translation: CASDGQGVQPQHF.

This clone has just one count. The chain combines TRBV21-1 with TRBJ2-7; the D call of TRBD2 is as the table states it, not checked on the DNA. TRBV21-1 is a listed pseudogene. The CDR3 totals 13 residues. CDR3 DNA: TGTGCCAGCAACCTCCGCTCGGGGTACGAGCAGTACTTC. Its translation is CASNLRSGYEQYF.

J is TRBJ2-5 and V is TRBV18, with 7 bases lining up with TRBD1. The germline gives CDR1 KGHSH, CDR2 LQKENI. Losses at the gene ends were 0 bases for V and 1 base for J; bases not matched to a gene: 11. The CDR3 consists of 18 residues. DNA of the CDR3: TGTGCCAGCTCACCACCGAGGGGGACAGCCCTCATCCAAGAGACCCAGTACTTC. Protein product: CASSPPRGTALIQETQYF.

The chain carries TRBV4-2 and TRBJ2-3, with 11 bases matching TRBD2. The CDR3 loop spans 17 amino acids. The V gene end was trimmed by 7 bases and the J gene end by 6 bases; junction bases not matched to a gene: 15. Germline V gene lookup returns CDR1 LGHNA and CDR2 YNFKEQ. The CDR3 DNA reads as TGTGCCAGCACCCTCCGGGGCGGGCTAGCGGGAGGTGATACGCAGTATTTT. Translated: CASTLRGGLAGGDTQYF.

The rearrangement uses TRBV10-1 and TRBJ2-3, with D maybe TRBD2 (5 bases). Per germline, CDR1 WNHNN and CDR2 SYGVQD (reference sequence). This CDR3 has 12 residues. Trimming shortened V by 8 bases and J by 6 bases, and 12 bases separated the two germline ends. The chain's CDR3 is CASAQDSDTQYF. DNA for the CDR3: TGCGCCAGCGCGCAGGACTCGGATACGCAGTATTTT.

The CDR3 DNA sequence: TGTGCCAGCTCACCACCGAAGACATCTAGCACAGATACGCAGTATTTT. Translation gives CASSPPKTSSTDTQYF. V is TRBV18 and J is TRBJ2-3; D call uncertain. The germline V gene encodes CDR1 KGHSH and CDR2 LQKENI. The V gene lost 0 bases and the J gene lost 0 bases, with 10 bases spanning the gap. The CDR3 sequence is 16 residues long.

This sequence joins TRBV28 and TRBJ1-2, with D possibly being TRBD1 (5 bases). There are 14 residues in the CDR3. V was cut by 5 bases and J by 5 bases, with 15 bases left in between. Germline CDR1 MDHEN, CDR2 SYDVKM. The CDR3 DNA sequence: TGTGCCAGCAGTAAATTGGGAGGGGAGTATGGCTACACCTTC. Translation: CASSKLGGEYGYTF.

V is TRBV11-3 and J is TRBJ2-2; a weak D match, TRBD2 (5 bases). Germline V CDR1 and CDR2: SGHNT, YENEEA. Trimming took 4 bases from V and 7 from J, leaving 10 bases between them. This CDR3 is 13 amino acids long. The DNA of the CDR3 is TGTGCCAGCAGCTCGCTACTAGGCGGGGAGCTGTTTTTT. As protein: CASSSLLGGELFF.

J is TRBJ2-5 and V is TRBV29-1, with 7 bases lining up with TRBD2. V shed 3 bases and J 4 bases; nucleotides not matched to a gene: 5. The CDR3 is 13 amino acids. Germline CDR1 SQVTM, CDR2 ANQGSEA. CDR3 DNA: TGCAGCGTTGATGCCCGGGAGGTAGAGACCCAGTACTTC. Its translation: CSVDAREVETQYF.

The chain employs TRBV7-8 and TRBJ1-1; D remains ambiguous. Germline CDR1 is SGHVS and CDR2 is FQNEAQ. V lost 0 bases, J lost 4 bases, and 9 bases lay in between. The CDR3 length is 14 residues. CDR3 sequence (DNA): TGTGCCAGCAGCTTAGCGAGGCTTAGCACTGAAGCTTTCTTT. It codes for CASSLARLSTEAFF.

CDR3 DNA: TGCGCCAGCAGCAATCCGCCGGCCATCTACGAGCAGTACTTC. This gives the protein CASSNPPAIYEQYF. The chain links TRBV5-1 to TRBJ2-7; unclear D gene. V was shortened by 4 bases and J by 3 bases, with 14 bases between the two germline ends. This CDR3 region has 14 residues. Per germline, CDR1 SGHRS and CDR2 YFSETQ. Full variable domain (outside the CDR3, taken from reference TRBV5-1 and TRBJ2-7): KAGVTQTPRYLIKTRGQQVTLSCSPISGHRSVSWYQQTPGQGLQFLFEYFSETQRNKGNFPGRFSGRQFSNSRSEMNVSTLELGDSALYLCASSNPPAIYEQYFGPGTRLTVT.

This clone was recorded once. Germline and junction disagree at one end, which may indicate a read error. This chain links TRBV27 with TRBJ2-7, with TRBD2 as a possible D gene (6 bases). The CDR3 covers 14 residues. CDR1 MNHEY and CDR2 SMNVEV come from the germline V gene (reference sequence). As DNA, the CDR3 is TGTGCCAGCACCGAAGGGACTTCCCCCTATGAGCAGTACTTC. Its protein product is CASTEGTSPYEQYF.

DNA of the CDR3: TGCGCCAGCACCTTCGGGCTTGAGTCGGTGGCCCAGTACTTC. Amino acids: CASTFGLESVAQYF. The genes are TRBV5-1 and TRBJ2-5; D is uncertain. Per the germline V gene, CDR1 is SGHRS and CDR2 is YFSETQ. V was clipped by 6 bases and J by 9 bases, with 21 bases between them. The CDR3 is 14 residues long.

The chain links TRBV18 to TRBJ2-3; 9 bases are shared with TRBD1. There are 18 residues in the CDR3. Germline-derived CDR1 and CDR2 are KGHSH and LQKENI. V gave up 3 bases and J gave up 4 bases; unmatched junction bases: 14. The CDR3 region has the DNA TGTGCCAGCTCACCGATAATCGGGACAGGGAAGGACTCAGATACGCAGTATTTT. Residues: CASSPIIGTGKDSDTQYF.

The genes are TRBV5-1 and TRBJ1-1, with 9 bases lining up with TRBD1. The CDR3 contains 13 residues. The germline CDR1 and CDR2 sequences are SGHRS and YFSETQ. V was clipped by 3 bases and J by 8 bases; unmatched bases: 5. CDR3 region: CASSSGQGKEAFF. DNA for the CDR3: TGCGCCAGCAGCTCCGGACAGGGGAAAGAAGCTTTCTTT.

The chain couples TRBV15 to TRBJ1-5; D call uncertain. CDR1 and CDR2 from the germline V gene are LNHNV and YYDKDF (reference sequence). The CDR3 totals 18 residues. Trimming removed 0 bases at V and 0 bases at J, with 15 bases between. The CDR3 region is CATSREQVSSGSNQPQHF. The CDR3 DNA is TGTGCCACCAGCAGAGAACAAGTGTCTTCAGGTAGCAATCAGCCCCAGCATTTT.

The chain employs TRBV11-2 and TRBJ2-2; 16 positions match TRBD2. V trimming: 4 bases; J trimming: 6 bases; junction bases outside the gene matches: 8. The CDR3 extends over 18 amino acids. Germline assignment: CDR1 SGHAT and CDR2 FQNNGV. CDR3 protein: CASSSGLAGGPQSGELFF. The CDR3 nucleotides read TGTGCCAGCAGCTCGGGACTAGCGGGAGGGCCTCAATCCGGGGAGCTGTTTTTT.

The count of this clone is one. The CDR3 reads CASSPGLASYNEQFF. The CDR3 DNA reads TGTGCCAGCTCACCGGGACTAGCGTCCTACAATGAGCAGTTCTTC. This chain uses TRBV18 with TRBJ2-1; TRBD2 matches 10 bases. CDR1 and CDR2 from the germline V gene are KGHSH and LQKENI. This CDR3 is 15 amino acids long. The V gene end was trimmed by 3 bases and the J gene end by 1 base; junction bases not matched to a gene: 0.

The chain is built from TRBV11-2 and TRBJ2-7, with 11 bases identical to TRBD1. The germline CDR1 and CDR2 sequences are SGHAT and FQNNGV. This CDR3 is built from 13 residues. V lost 11 bases, J lost 2 bases, and 5 bases stayed unmatched. The CDR3 bases are TGTGCCGGATGGGGACAGGGGGCCTACGAGCAGTACTTC. Its protein is CAGWGQGAYEQYF.

The gene calls are TRBV29-1 and TRBJ2-5; the match to TRBD2 covers 14 bases. With 6 bases clipped from V and 4 bases from J, the junction kept 7 bases outside the gene matches. The CDR3 length is 15 residues. The V gene's germline CDR1 is SQVTM and CDR2 ANQGSEA. The DNA for the CDR3 is TGCAGCGTGACCGGGACTAGCGGGAGCGGAGAGACCCAGTACTTC. It yields the protein CSVTGTSGSGETQYF.

This sequence joins TRBV28 and TRBJ2-3; the D is unclear. CDR1 is MDHEN and CDR2 is SYDVKM in the germline V gene. The CDR3 consists of 15 residues. Between the trimmed V and J ends, which lost 5 bases and 2 bases, there was a span of 14 bases. CDR3 nucleotide sequence: TGTGCCAGCAGTCCCCGGACGGGCTACACAGATACGCAGTATTTT. It yields the protein CASSPRTGYTDTQYF. The full variable domain, its missing parts supplied by reference TRBV28 and TRBJ2-3, is DVKVTQSSRYLVKRTGEKVFLECVQDMDHENMFWYRQDPGLGLRLIYFSYDVKMKEKGDIPEGYSVSREKKERFSLILESASTNQTSMYLCASSPRTGYTDTQYFGPGTRLTVL.

This clone occurred once. The chain has TRBV7-8 and TRBJ2-5, with 10 bases that match TRBD1. V lost 5 bases, J lost 5 bases, and 8 bases stayed unmatched. This CDR3 comprises 15 residues. The germline V gene has CDR1 SGHVS and CDR2 FQNEAQ. DNA of the CDR3: TGTGCCAGCAGCAGACGGACAGGGGGTCTGGAGACCCAGTACTTC. Amino acid sequence: CASSRRTGGLETQYF. Complete variable domain (other parts from reference TRBV7-8 and TRBJ2-5): GAGVSQSPRYKVAKRGQDVALRCDPISGHVSLFWYQQALGQGPEFLTYFQNEAQLDKSGLPSDRFFAERPEGSVSTLKIQRTQQEDSAVYLCASSRRTGGLETQYFGPGTRLLVL.